The 9 T cell receptor beta chains listed next were all sequenced from one sample in a study of OX40 agonist ivuxolimab in advanced cancers. Measured with immunoSEQ multiplex PCR; TCRdb has only the in-frame clones, and not every one. The sample has more than 100,000 clones; 93% are singletons. Sequencing used CD4+ or CD8+ T cells sorted from blood, obtained in a trial of the OX40 agonist ivuxolimab. The receptors were sampled from an adult with an advanced solid tumor such as melanoma, head and neck, liver or kidney cancer.

The chain recombines TRBV14 with TRBJ1-6, with a weak D call TRBD1 (6 bases). CDR1 and CDR2 (germline): SGHDN, FVKESK. The V end was cut by 6 bases, the J end by 10 bases, with 16 bases between. The CDR3 sequence is 14 residues long. The CDR3 region is CASSKLTGRSPLHF. The CDR3 DNA reads as TGTGCCAGCAGTAAATTGACAGGACGGTCACCCCTCCACTTT.

This chain connects TRBV7-9 to TRBJ2-3; tentatively, D is TRBD2 (6 bases). Germline CDR1 reads SEHNR; CDR2 reads FQNEAQ (reference sequence). Trimming took 4 bases from V and 6 from J, leaving 11 bases between them. This CDR3 has 13 amino acids. CDR3 nucleotide sequence: TGTGCCAGCAGCTCTGAAGGGAGGGATACGCAGTATTTT. Translated: CASSSEGRDTQYF.

The chain joins TRBV7-2 to TRBJ2-3, with TRBD2 matching 16 bases. The CDR3 spans 18 residues. Germline trimming cut 0 bases from V and 5 bases from J; bases unmatched to any gene: 5. CDR1 and CDR2 (germline): SGHTA, FQGNSA. The CDR3 is CASSLAGTSGRAGDTQYF. For the CDR3, the DNA is TGTGCCAGCAGCTTAGCCGGGACTAGCGGGAGGGCCGGAGATACGCAGTATTTT. The variable domain in full, with the rest retrieved from reference TRBV7-2 and TRBJ2-3, is GAGVSQSPSNKVTEKGKDVELRCDPISGHTALYWYRQSLGQGLEFLIYFQGNSAPDKSGLPSDRFSAERTGGSVSTLTIQRTQQEDSAVYLCASSLAGTSGRAGDTQYFGPGTRLTVL.

This rearrangement joins TRBV7-8 to TRBJ1-5; D not resolved. Germline CDR1 is SGHVS and CDR2 is FQNEAQ. With 5 bases removed from V and 4 bases from J, the gap between germline ends came to 12 bases. The CDR3 sequence is 14 residues long. The CDR3 nucleotides are TGTGCCAGCAGCCCCGGACGGGGAAATCAGCCCCAGCATTTT. It is translated as CASSPGRGNQPQHF.

The chain employs TRBV7-9 and TRBJ2-7; the D is unclear. V lost 5 bases and J lost 3, with 5 bases in between. Per the germline V gene, CDR1 is SEHNR and CDR2 is FQNEAQ (reference sequence). This CDR3 contains 11 residues. The CDR3 region has the DNA TGTGCCAGCAGCCAACTCTACGAGCAGTACTTC. It codes for CASSQLYEQYF.

The chain links TRBV28 to TRBJ1-4; D gene unclear. This CDR3 has 14 amino acids. Trimming removed 1 base from V and 8 bases from J, with 11 bases in between. The germline CDR1 and CDR2 sequences are MDHEN and SYDVKM. The CDR3 nucleotides are TGTGCCAGCAGTTTATTGGGAGTCCGGGAAAAACTGTTTTTT. It is translated as CASSLLGVREKLFF.

V usage is TRBV9 and J usage is TRBJ2-1; D may be TRBD1 (5 bases). The CDR3 has 13 amino acids. The germline CDR1 and CDR2 sequences are SGDLS and YYNGEE. Trimming took off 2 bases at V and 10 bases at J, with 13 bases between the two ends. CDR3 sequence: CASSVQGRQEQFF. As DNA, the CDR3 is TGTGCCAGCAGCGTGCAAGGTCGACAGGAGCAGTTCTTC.

The J gene is TRBJ2-4, the V gene TRBV6-1; D is perhaps TRBD1 (5 bases). Trimming cost V 2 bases and J 6 bases, with 11 bases left between them. Germline V gene lookup returns CDR1 MNHNS and CDR2 SASEGT. This CDR3 spans 14 amino acids. In DNA form, the CDR3 reads TGTGCCAGCAGTGAAACCACGACAGTAAACATTCAGTACTTC. Its protein is CASSETTTVNIQYF.

The gene calls are TRBV28 and TRBJ1-1, with D maybe TRBD1 (5 bases). Between the trimmed V and J ends, which lost 1 base and 5 bases, there was a span of 11 bases. The CDR3 has 14 residues. Germline CDR1 reads MDHEN; CDR2 reads SYDVKM. The CDR3 DNA sequence: TGTGCCAGCAGTTTATTGGGCAGGGAAACTGAAGCTTTCTTT. As protein: CASSLLGRETEAFF.